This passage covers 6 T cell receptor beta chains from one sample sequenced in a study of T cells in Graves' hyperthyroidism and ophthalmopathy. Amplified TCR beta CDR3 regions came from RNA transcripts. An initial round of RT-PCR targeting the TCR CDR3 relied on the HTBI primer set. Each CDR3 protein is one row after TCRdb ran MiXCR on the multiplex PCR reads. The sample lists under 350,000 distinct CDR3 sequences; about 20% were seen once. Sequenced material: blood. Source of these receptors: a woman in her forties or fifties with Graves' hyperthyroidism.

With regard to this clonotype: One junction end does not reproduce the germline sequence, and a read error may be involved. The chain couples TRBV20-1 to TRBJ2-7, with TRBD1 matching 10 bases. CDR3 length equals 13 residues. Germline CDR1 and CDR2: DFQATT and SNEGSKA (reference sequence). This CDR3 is CSAGLGQGRERYF. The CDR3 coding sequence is TGCAGTGCCGGCTTGGGACAGGGGAGGGAGCGGTACTTC.

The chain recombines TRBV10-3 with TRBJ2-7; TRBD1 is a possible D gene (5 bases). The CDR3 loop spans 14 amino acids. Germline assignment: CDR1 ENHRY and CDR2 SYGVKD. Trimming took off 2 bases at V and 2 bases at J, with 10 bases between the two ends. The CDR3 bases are TGTGCCATCAGTGAGGGGCAGGGAACCTACGAGCAGTACTTC. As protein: CAISEGQGTYEQYF.

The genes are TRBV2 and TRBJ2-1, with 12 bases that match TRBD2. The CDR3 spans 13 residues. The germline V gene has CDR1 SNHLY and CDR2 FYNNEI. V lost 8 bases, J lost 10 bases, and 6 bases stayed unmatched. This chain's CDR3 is CASYPSGGGEQFF. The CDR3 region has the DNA TGTGCCAGCTACCCTAGCGGGGGGGGGGAGCAGTTCTTC. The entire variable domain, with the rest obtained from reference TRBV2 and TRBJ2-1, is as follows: EPEVTQTPSHQVTQMGQEVILRCVPISNHLYFYWYRQILGQKVEFLVSFYNNEISEKSEIFDDQFSVERPDGSNFTLKIRSTKLEDSAMYFCASYPSGGGEQFFGPGTRLTVL.

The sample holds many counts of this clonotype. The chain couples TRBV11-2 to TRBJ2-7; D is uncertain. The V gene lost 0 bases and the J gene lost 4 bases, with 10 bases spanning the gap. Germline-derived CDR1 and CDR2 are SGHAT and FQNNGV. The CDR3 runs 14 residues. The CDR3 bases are TGTGCCAGCAGCTTAGAGTGGGTTACGTACGAGCAGTACTTC. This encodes CASSLEWVTYEQYF.

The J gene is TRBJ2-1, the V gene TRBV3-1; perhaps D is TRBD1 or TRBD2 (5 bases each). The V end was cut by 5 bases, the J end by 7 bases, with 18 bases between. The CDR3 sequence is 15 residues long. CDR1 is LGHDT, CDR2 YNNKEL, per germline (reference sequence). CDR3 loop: CASSKGRVSTNEQFF. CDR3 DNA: TGTGCCAGCAGCAAGGGGCGGGTCTCGACGAATGAGCAGTTCTTC.

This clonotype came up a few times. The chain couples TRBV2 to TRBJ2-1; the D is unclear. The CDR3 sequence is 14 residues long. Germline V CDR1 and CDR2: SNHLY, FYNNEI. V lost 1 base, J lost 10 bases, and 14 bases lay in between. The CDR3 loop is CASSEDGTQREQFF. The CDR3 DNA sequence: TGTGCCAGCAGTGAAGACGGCACCCAGAGGGAGCAGTTCTTC.